A selection of T cell receptor beta chains follows, all from one sample in a study of cytomegalovirus exposure and HLA in healthy donors. Produced via immunoSEQ multiplex PCR; TCRdb's table is partial and in-frame only. The table lists about 160,000 clones, approximately 80% of them singletons. Input material: PBMCs. These receptors all come from a man aged 30-40 years in good health and CMV-seropositive. Each CDR3 is given with its conserved first and last residue. Fields, in order: clone size, J gene, V gene, D gene, CDR3 protein, CDR3 DNA. D genes are given only for firm matches. Rows give clone size only sometimes, using once, few, many, or a class for an expanded clone.

clone size: -
J gene: TRBJ2-3
V gene: TRBV19
D gene: -
CDR3 protein: CASSISIVGATDTQYF
CDR3 DNA: TGTGCCAGTAGTATTAGTATCGTAGGGGCCACAGATACGCAGTATTTT

clone size: -
J gene: TRBJ2-7
V gene: TRBV7-2
D gene: -
CDR3 protein: CASSLESGWEQYF
CDR3 DNA: TGTGCCAGCAGCTTAGAATCGGGGTGGGAGCAGTACTTC

clone size: -
J gene: TRBJ2-7
V gene: TRBV6-1
D gene: -
CDR3 protein: CASSEGPGTSYEQYF
CDR3 DNA: TGTGCCAGCAGTGAAGGTCCGGGTACGAGTTACGAGCAGTACTTC

clone size: -
J gene: TRBJ2-5
V gene: TRBV28
D gene: -
CDR3 protein: CASTKLGGGSETQYF
CDR3 DNA: TGTGCCAGCACGAAGCTAGGGGGTGGGTCGGAGACCCAGTACTTC

clone size: -
J gene: TRBJ2-2
V gene: TRBV7-9
D gene: TRBD1
CDR3 protein: CASSPRRQGGTGELFF
CDR3 DNA: TGTGCCAGCAGCCCCCGGCGACAGGGGGGCACCGGGGAGCTGTTTTTT

clone size: few
J gene: TRBJ2-1
V gene: TRBV7-3
D gene: TRBD2
CDR3 protein: CASSSMTSENNEQFF
CDR3 DNA: TGTGCCAGCAGTTCAATGACTAGCGAGAACAATGAGCAGTTCTTC

clone size: -
J gene: TRBJ2-1
V gene: TRBV9
D gene: -
CDR3 protein: CASSVGEGPHEQFF
CDR3 DNA: TGTGCCAGCAGCGTAGGTGAGGGTCCCCATGAGCAGTTCTTC

clone size: -
J gene: TRBJ1-4
V gene: TRBV2
D gene: -
CDR3 protein: CASSIRPLTGLFF
CDR3 DNA: TGTGCCAGCAGTATTCGCCCCCTTACAGGGCTGTTTTTT

clone size: -
J gene: TRBJ1-1
V gene: TRBV19
D gene: TRBD1
CDR3 protein: CASSIDENRGREAFF
CDR3 DNA: TGTGCCAGTAGTATAGACGAGAACAGGGGGCGTGAAGCTTTCTTT

clone size: -
J gene: TRBJ2-7
V gene: TRBV5-6
D gene: TRBD1
CDR3 protein: CASSGDSSSYEQYF
CDR3 DNA: TGTGCCAGCAGCGGGGACAGTAGCTCCTACGAGCAGTACTTC

clone size: -
J gene: TRBJ2-2
V gene: TRBV4-1
D gene: -
CDR3 protein: CASSQVAGELFF
CDR3 DNA: TGCGCCAGCAGCCAAGTCGCCGGGGAGCTGTTTTTT

clone size: -
J gene: TRBJ2-1
V gene: TRBV27
D gene: TRBD2
CDR3 protein: CASSFYAGGKHYNEQFF
CDR3 DNA: TGTGCCAGCAGTTTCTATGCGGGGGGAAAGCACTACAATGAGCAGTTCTTC

clone size: -
J gene: TRBJ2-2
V gene: TRBV9
D gene: TRBD1
CDR3 protein: CASSVARTGVNTGELFF
CDR3 DNA: TGTGCCAGCAGCGTAGCTCGGACAGGCGTAAACACCGGGGAGCTGTTTTTT

clone size: -
J gene: TRBJ2-7
V gene: TRBV29-1
D gene: TRBD1
CDR3 protein: CSVKTGFTYEQYF
CDR3 DNA: TGCAGCGTTAAGACAGGGTTTACCTACGAGCAGTACTTC

clone size: -
J gene: TRBJ2-3
V gene: TRBV9
D gene: TRBD2
CDR3 protein: CASSKLAVGSSTDTQYF
CDR3 DNA: TGTGCCAGCAGCAAACTAGCGGTTGGATCTAGCACAGATACGCAGTATTTT

clone size: -
J gene: TRBJ1-5
V gene: TRBV30
D gene: TRBD1
CDR3 protein: CAWSVRDRDNQPQHF
CDR3 DNA: TGTGCCTGGAGTGTACGGGACAGGGACAATCAGCCCCAGCATTTT

clone size: -
J gene: TRBJ2-5
V gene: TRBV6-5
D gene: TRBD2
CDR3 protein: CASSPGLGETQYF
CDR3 DNA: TGTGCCAGCAGTCCTGGACTAGGAGAGACCCAGTACTTC

clone size: -
J gene: TRBJ2-6
V gene: TRBV7-9
D gene: -
CDR3 protein: CTGFSGANVLTF
CDR3 DNA: TGTACCGGGTTCTCTGGGGCCAACGTCCTGACTTTC

clone size: -
J gene: TRBJ2-3
V gene: TRBV27
D gene: -
CDR3 protein: CASSLQASIDLDTQYF
CDR3 DNA: TGTGCCAGCAGTTTACAGGCTAGCATCGACCTAGATACGCAGTATTTT

clone size: -
J gene: TRBJ1-1
V gene: TRBV7-3
D gene: -
CDR3 protein: CASSLAGINTEAFF
CDR3 DNA: TGTGCCAGCAGCTTAGCAGGGATTAACACTGAAGCTTTCTTT

clone size: -
J gene: TRBJ1-4
V gene: TRBV4-1
D gene: -
CDR3 protein: CASSRPRGWDEKLFF
CDR3 DNA: TGCGCCAGCAGCCGCCCTCGAGGGTGGGATGAAAAACTGTTTTTT

clone size: -
J gene: TRBJ1-5
V gene: TRBV7-8
D gene: TRBD1
CDR3 protein: CASSPGAGGQPQHF
CDR3 DNA: TGTGCCAGCAGCCCCGGGGCAGGGGGTCAGCCCCAGCATTTT

clone size: -
J gene: TRBJ1-1
V gene: TRBV19
D gene: -
CDR3 protein: CASTAGTRNTEAFF
CDR3 DNA: TGTGCCAGTACAGCCGGGACAAGGAACACTGAAGCTTTCTTT

clone size: -
J gene: TRBJ1-5
V gene: TRBV7-2
D gene: TRBD1
CDR3 protein: CASSWDRGYQPQHF
CDR3 DNA: TGTGCCAGCAGCTGGGACAGGGGGTATCAGCCCCAGCATTTT

clone size: once
J gene: TRBJ2-3
V gene: TRBV28
D gene: TRBD1
CDR3 protein: CASSRQGSTDTQYF
CDR3 DNA: TGTGCCAGCAGCCGACAGGGGAGCACAGATACGCAGTATTTT

clone size: -
J gene: TRBJ1-3
V gene: TRBV12-5
D gene: -
CDR3 protein: CASGLVLGAGGNTIYF
CDR3 DNA: TGTGCTAGTGGTTTGGTACTGGGGGCCGGGGGAAACACCATATATTTT

clone size: -
J gene: TRBJ2-1
V gene: TRBV25-1
D gene: TRBD2
CDR3 protein: CACTTLGGGYNEQFF
CDR3 DNA: TGTGCCTGCACTACCCTTGGCGGGGGATACAATGAGCAGTTCTTC